The 21 T cell receptor beta chains given below trace back to one sample, sequenced in a study of long-term antiretroviral therapy in people with HIV. With survey level as its setting, the immunoSEQ assay was v3.0. The method was immunoSEQ multiplex PCR; TCRdb's version includes in-frame clones alone and lacks a portion of them. The sample lists approximately 12,000 clones; 75% to 85% were seen once. Sequenced here: unsorted PBMCs, sampled 3.4 years after starting antiretroviral therapy. The receptors here all came from a man aged 35-49 years with HIV.

The V gene is TRBV12-5, the J gene TRBJ1-2, with a possible D match to TRBD1 (5 bases). From germline, CDR1 is LGHNT and CDR2 FRNRAP. CDR3 length: 14 amino acids. V was clipped by 0 bases and J by 3 bases, with 8 bases between them. As DNA, the CDR3 is TGTGCTAGTGGTTTGGTCGGGACCTACTATGGCTACACCTTC. Encoded protein: CASGLVGTYYGYTF.

The chain carries TRBV18 and TRBJ1-2; possibly TRBD1 for D (6 bases). Germline V gene data show CDR1 as KGHSH and CDR2 as LQKENI. The ends were cut back, 5 bases at V and 3 bases at J, with 19 bases in the middle. The CDR3 is 16 amino acids. The CDR3: CASSTIQGIQDYGYTF. The CDR3 bases are TGTGCCAGCTCAACAATCCAGGGGATACAGGACTATGGCTACACCTTC.

The rearrangement joins TRBV7-8 to TRBJ2-7, with 9 bases fitting TRBD2. The CDR3 extends over 15 amino acids. Germline CDR1 and CDR2: SGHVS and FQNEAQ. J lost 2 bases, V lost 5 bases, and 7 bases had no gene match. The CDR3 region is CASSPRRGRAYEQYF. The DNA for the CDR3 is TGTGCCAGCAGCCCACGTCGCGGGAGGGCCTACGAGCAGTACTTC.

The chain joins TRBV6-4 to TRBJ2-4; 9 nucleotides align to TRBD1. CDR1 MRHNA and CDR2 SNTAGT come from the germline V gene. This CDR3 is 17 amino acids long. The trim removed 3 bases at V and 4 bases at J, leaving 10 bases unmatched. Here the CDR3 DNA reads TGTGCCAGCAGTGAAATACAAGGACAGGGGTCTAAAAACATTCAGTACTTC. Its translation is CASSEIQGQGSKNIQYF.

This clone was counted between two and nine times. This chain connects TRBV5-4 to TRBJ1-2; D not certain. This CDR3 is 12 amino acids long. The V gene's germline CDR1 is SGHNT and CDR2 YYREEE (reference sequence). V dropped 0 bases and J dropped 4 bases, with 4 bases sitting between them. The CDR3 DNA is TGTGCCAGCAGCTTGGAACCCTATGGCTACACCTTC. Translating it yields CASSLEPYGYTF. Combining the CDR3 with reference TRBV5-4 and TRBJ1-2 gives the whole variable domain ETGVTQSPTHLIKTRGQQVTLRCSSQSGHNTVSWYQQALGQGPQFIFQYYREEENGRGNFPPRFSGLQFPNYSSELNVNALELDDSALYLCASSLEPYGYTFGSGTRLTVV.

This chain joins TRBV6-5 and TRBJ2-7; 7 bases match TRBD2. CDR3 length: 14 amino acids. Germline-derived CDR1 and CDR2 are MNHEY and SVGAGI. Trimming took 7 bases from V and 0 from J; bases not matched to a gene: 6. The CDR3 loop reads CASTQAGPSYEQYF. In DNA form, the CDR3 reads TGTGCCAGCACCCAAGCGGGACCCTCCTACGAGCAGTACTTC.

This sequence joins TRBV28 and TRBJ1-2; 7 positions agree with TRBD1. The CDR3 is 15 residues long. The junction had 10 bases not matched to a gene; V was cut back by 5 bases and J by 4 bases. Germline loops: CDR1 MDHEN, CDR2 SYDVKM. CDR3 nucleotides: TGTGCCAGCAGTGGACAGGAGCTCATAGGCTATGGCTACACCTTC. Its translation is CASSGQELIGYGYTF.

This clone was seen once. The chain links TRBV10-3 to TRBJ1-5; weak D call: TRBD1 (5 bases). Deletions cut 6 bases from V and 4 bases from J, with 13 bases between. The CDR3 loop spans 14 amino acids. Germline CDR1 is ENHRY and CDR2 is SYGVKD. Here the CDR3 reads CAISGTGQNQPQHF. In nucleotides, the CDR3 is TGTGCCATCAGCGGGACGGGCCAGAATCAGCCCCAGCATTTT.

This chain joins TRBV5-6 and TRBJ1-5; no firm D call. There are 18 residues in the CDR3. Germline V CDR1 and CDR2: SGHDT, YYEEEE. The V gene lost 2 bases and the J gene lost 0 bases, with 18 bases spanning the gap. Here the CDR3 DNA reads TGTGCCAGCAGCTTTAATCGAGGGCATACAGTTAGCAATCAGCCCCAGCATTTT. Translated: CASSFNRGHTVSNQPQHF.

The rearrangement joins TRBV27 to TRBJ2-7, with TRBD1 matching 7 bases. The V segment lost 3 bases and the J segment 2 bases; nucleotides outside the gene matches: 7. Germline V lookup: CDR1 MNHEY, CDR2 SMNVEV (reference sequence). CDR3 length: 15 residues. Here the CDR3 DNA reads TGTGCCAGCAGTTTGAGACAGGGCTTCCCCTACGAGCAGTACTTC. Its protein product is CASSLRQGFPYEQYF.

This sequence joins TRBV28 and TRBJ1-5, with 8 bases that match TRBD1. Germline assignment: CDR1 MDHEN and CDR2 SYDVKM. After removal of 1 base from V and 6 bases from J, the junction contained 11 bases not matched to a gene. CDR3 length: 17 residues. The CDR3 DNA is TGTGCCAGCAGTTTATTCCTCGGACAGGGAGTTGGTCAGCCCCAGCATTTT. It yields the protein CASSLFLGQGVGQPQHF. The variable domain in full, with the rest retrieved from reference TRBV28 and TRBJ1-5, is DVKVTQSSRYLVKRTGEKVFLECVQDMDHENMFWYRQDPGLGLRLIYFSYDVKMKEKGDIPEGYSVSREKKERFSLILESASTNQTSMYLCASSLFLGQGVGQPQHFGDGTRLSIL.

As DNA, the CDR3 is TGCAGCGTCCAAAACGACTGGAACACCTACGAGCAGTACTTC. Protein sequence: CSVQNDWNTYEQYF. The chain recombines TRBV29-1 with TRBJ2-7; D gene ambiguous. The CDR3 contains 14 residues. Per the germline V gene, CDR1 is SQVTM and CDR2 is ANQGSEA. Trimming left V 6 bases short and J 2 bases short, with 17 bases between.

The J gene is TRBJ2-7, the V gene TRBV28; D is possibly TRBD2 (6 bases). Trimming removed 1 base at V and 3 bases at J, with 13 bases between. This CDR3 is built from 15 residues. Germline CDR1 is MDHEN and CDR2 is SYDVKM. The CDR3 region has the DNA TGTGCCAGCAGTTTATTGGAGGGTCTGGGCTACGAGCAGTACTTC. The encoded protein is CASSLLEGLGYEQYF.

The genes are TRBV5-5 and TRBJ2-2; no clear D gene. Germline-derived CDR1 and CDR2 are SGHKS and YYEKEE (reference sequence). The CDR3 is 12 amino acids. V gave up 4 bases and J gave up 5 bases, with 6 bases separating them. Here the CDR3 reads CASSRETGELFF. CDR3 coding DNA: TGTGCCAGCAGCCGCGAGACCGGGGAGCTGTTTTTT.

V gene TRBV14 combines with J gene TRBJ2-3; tentatively, D is TRBD1 (6 bases). CDR3 length: 14 residues. CDR1 is SGHDN, CDR2 FVKESK, per germline. The germline V and J ends were trimmed by 4 bases and 3 bases, with 11 bases remaining between them. This chain's CDR3 is CASSLRGLTDTQYF. The DNA of the CDR3 is TGTGCCAGCAGCCTCAGGGGCCTAACAGATACGCAGTATTTT. Based on the CDR3 plus reference TRBV14 and TRBJ2-3, the full variable domain is EAGVTQFPSHSVIEKGQTVTLRCDPISGHDNLYWYRRVMGKEIKFLLHFVKESKQDESGMPNNRFLAERTGGTYSTLKVQPAELEDSGVYFCASSLRGLTDTQYFGPGTRLTVL.

The chain is built from TRBV19 and TRBJ2-1; D gene unclear. Deletions cut 5 bases from V and 5 bases from J, with 4 bases between. The CDR3 runs to 11 residues. Looked up from germline, CDR1 is LNHDA and CDR2 is SQIVND (reference sequence). The CDR3 is CASSLDNEQFF. CDR3 DNA sequence: TGTGCCAGTAGTCTGGACAATGAGCAGTTCTTC.

The chain recombines TRBV7-9 with TRBJ1-5; 8 bases line up with TRBD1. The CDR3 runs 17 residues. Germline V CDR1 and CDR2: SEHNR, FQNEAQ (reference sequence). V lost 5 bases, J lost 4 bases, and 13 bases stayed unmatched. CDR3 residues: CASSKFFQGAGNQPQHF. CDR3 DNA: TGTGCCAGCAGCAAATTCTTTCAGGGGGCGGGGAATCAGCCCCAGCATTTT.

The chain carries TRBV6-1 and TRBJ1-2, with D possibly being TRBD1 (6 bases). Germline CDR1 MNHNS, CDR2 SASEGT. The V end lost 6 bases, the J end lost 2 bases, and 13 bases lay between the germline ends. CDR3 length equals 14 residues. The CDR3 nucleotides are TGTGCCAGCAGGCCTGGGGGGCCGAACTATGGCTACACCTTC. Translating it yields CASRPGGPNYGYTF.

The count of this clone is one. V gene TRBV11-2 combines with J gene TRBJ1-2; a possible D gene is TRBD1 (5 bases). Germline V gene data show CDR1 as SGHAT and CDR2 as FQNNGV. V gave up 5 bases and J gave up 6 bases, with 16 bases separating them. This CDR3 spans 14 amino acids. The chain's CDR3 is CASSLGEGPHGYTF. The CDR3 DNA reads TGTGCCAGCAGCCTTGGGGAGGGGCCCCATGGCTACACCTTC.

The chain employs TRBV14 and TRBJ2-7; D perhaps matches TRBD2 (6 bases). The CDR3 sequence is 13 residues long. V shed 0 bases and J shed 4 bases, with 7 bases lying between them. Germline values: CDR1 SGHDN, CDR2 FVKESK. In DNA form, the CDR3 reads TGTGCCAGCAGCCAAGATGGGGGGTACGAGCAGTACTTC. This translates into CASSQDGGYEQYF.

This rearrangement joins TRBV6-6 to TRBJ2-1, with a weak D call TRBD2 (5 bases). This CDR3 is built from 13 residues. Germline V gene sequence: CDR1 MNHNY, CDR2 SVGAGI (reference sequence). Between the trimmed V and J ends, which lost 7 bases and 1 base, there was a span of 8 bases. The chain's CDR3 is CASTLGSYNEQFF. The CDR3 DNA reads as TGTGCCAGCACACTAGGGTCCTACAATGAGCAGTTCTTC.